The rows below give T cell receptor beta chains drawn from one sample of a study of blood T cell repertoires in COVID-19. Data came from immunoSEQ multiplex PCR; TCRdb stores just in-frame clones and leaves some out. There are around 300,000 clones in the sample; almost 90% occur only once, and roughly 4.3% lies in the top ten. Material: PBMCs or T cells enriched from blood (not recorded which). The origin of the receptors is a woman under 30 with acute COVID-19. The CDR3 runs from the conserved cysteine through the conserved F or W. D genes are given only for firm matches. Only some rows state a clone size, as once, few, many or a class for expanded clones.

CASSWKREGSYEQYF | TGCGCCAGCAGCTGGAAGCGGGAGGGTTCGTACGAGCAGTACTTC | - | TRBD2 | TRBJ2-7 | TRBV5-1
CASSLIMGTQETQYF | TGCGCCAGCAGCTTGATTATGGGGACACAAGAGACCCAGTACTTC | few | - | TRBJ2-5 | TRBV5-1
CASSPGLRDNNEQFF | TGTGCCAGCAGCCCCGGACTCAGAGATAACAATGAGCAGTTCTTC | - | - | TRBJ2-1 | TRBV28
CATSEFGTSGYNEQFF | TGTGCCACCAGTGAGTTCGGGACTAGCGGGTACAATGAGCAGTTCTTC | - | TRBD2 | TRBJ2-1 | TRBV24-1
CASSRVPTGGNGYTF | TGTGCCAGCAGCCGGGTGCCGACAGGGGGAAATGGCTACACCTTC | - | TRBD1 | TRBJ1-2 | TRBV14
CASSLWLRDRDNSPLHF | TGTGCCAGCAGTTTATGGCTCCGGGACAGGGATAATTCACCCCTCCACTTT | - | TRBD1 | TRBJ1-6 | TRBV28
CASSLGKNTEAFF | TGTGCCAGCAGCTTAGGTAAGAACACTGAAGCTTTCTTT | - | - | TRBJ1-1 | TRBV7-2
CASSLSGAFF | TGTGCCAGCAGCCTTTCGGGGGCTTTCTTT | - | - | TRBJ1-1 | TRBV2
CASSEATGPWWGYTF | TGTGCCAGCAGTGAAGCGACAGGGCCATGGTGGGGCTACACCTTC | - | TRBD1 | TRBJ1-2 | TRBV6-1
CASSRTGAEEKLFF | TGTGCCAGCAGCCGGACAGGGGCTGAGGAAAAACTGTTTTTT | - | TRBD1 | TRBJ1-4 | TRBV5-6
CASTLAGGPGELFF | TGTGCCAGCACTCTAGCGGGAGGGCCCGGGGAGCTGTTTTTT | - | TRBD2 | TRBJ2-2 | TRBV7-6
CASSPGQTNEKLFF | TGTGCCAGCTCACCGGGACAGACTAATGAAAAACTGTTTTTT | - | TRBD1 | TRBJ1-4 | TRBV18
CASKLTGTSGSNEQFF | TGTGCCAGCAAATTAACCGGGACTAGCGGGTCCAATGAGCAGTTCTTC | - | TRBD2 | TRBJ2-1 | TRBV6-4
CASSLAGEIYEQYF | TGTGCCAGCAGCTTAGCGGGAGAGATTTACGAGCAGTACTTC | - | - | TRBJ2-7 | TRBV7-9
CASSWTSGSNEQFF | TGTGCCAGCTCTTGGACTAGCGGGAGCAATGAGCAGTTCTTC | - | TRBD2 | TRBJ2-1 | TRBV2
CAWTHSSNQPQHF | TGTGCCTGGACTCACAGTAGCAATCAGCCCCAGCATTTT | - | - | TRBJ1-5 | TRBV30
CASSLSTGSTNYSYTF | TGTGCCAGCAGTTTATCAACAGGGTCTACTAACTATAGCTACACCTTC | - | - | TRBJ1-2 | TRBV27
CASSRPGQVRETQYF | TGTGCCAGCAGCCGACCGGGACAGGTTAGGGAGACCCAGTACTTC | - | TRBD1 | TRBJ2-5 | TRBV3-1/TRBV3-2
CASSLLAGGGLANIQYF | TGTGCCAGCAGCCTTCTAGCGGGAGGGGGCTTAGCAAACATTCAGTACTTC | - | TRBD2 | TRBJ2-4 | TRBV11-2
CASSQDSTGGEGEAFF | TGTGCCAGCAGCCAAGATTCTACAGGGGGAGAGGGTGAAGCTTTCTTT | - | TRBD1 | TRBJ1-1 | TRBV4-2
CASSPTGVSNQPQHF | TGCGCCAGCAGCCCAACAGGGGTTAGCAATCAGCCCCAGCATTTT | once | TRBD1 | TRBJ1-5 | TRBV5-1
CASSQDPTGANVLTF | TGTGCCAGCAGCCAAGACCCAACTGGGGCCAACGTCCTGACTTTC | - | - | TRBJ2-6 | TRBV3-1/TRBV3-2
CAISDWTGGSYEQYF | TGTGCCATCAGTGATTGGACAGGGGGGTCCTACGAGCAGTACTTC | - | TRBD1 | TRBJ2-7 | TRBV10-3
CASSLDEDEQYF | TGTGCCAGCAGCTTAGATGAGGACGAGCAGTACTTC | once | - | TRBJ2-7 | TRBV11-2
CSVVYRPNEKLFF | TGCAGCGTTGTATACAGGCCTAATGAAAAACTGTTTTTT | - | - | TRBJ1-4 | TRBV29-1
CASSQEALAEAFF | TGCGCCAGCAGCCAAGAAGCGCTCGCTGAAGCTTTCTTT | - | - | TRBJ1-1 | TRBV4-1
CASSEPSQGLYSPLHF | TGTGCCAGCAGTGAGCCTTCACAGGGATTGTACTCACCCCTCCACTTT | - | - | TRBJ1-6 | TRBV25-1
CASSPRQGAGTEAFF | TGTGCCAGCAGCCCGCGACAGGGGGCAGGTACTGAAGCTTTCTTT | - | TRBD1 | TRBJ1-1 | TRBV11-3
CASSLPGLAGQETQYF | TGTGCCAGCAGCCTCCCGGGACTAGCGGGACAAGAGACCCAGTACTTC | - | TRBD2 | TRBJ2-5 | TRBV5-6
CASSHMTSRTDTQYF | TGTGCCAGCAGCCATATGACTAGCCGCACAGATACGCAGTATTTT | - | TRBD2 | TRBJ2-3 | TRBV7-8
CASGDRTPNEQFF | TGTGCCAGCGGGGACAGGACCCCCAATGAGCAGTTCTTC | - | TRBD1 | TRBJ2-1 | TRBV11-3
CATSLGENHEQFF | TGTGCCACCAGCCTCGGGGAGAACCATGAGCAGTTCTTC | - | - | TRBJ2-1 | TRBV6-5
CASTRLAGDPKTQYF | TGCGCCAGCACAAGACTAGCGGGAGACCCCAAGACCCAGTACTTC | - | TRBD2 | TRBJ2-5 | TRBV10-1
CASSQLTGGQPQHF | TGTGCCAGCAGCCAATTGACAGGGGGTCAGCCCCAGCATTTT | - | TRBD1 | TRBJ1-5 | TRBV3-1/TRBV3-2
CAISDGSEGGYTF | TGTGCCATCAGTGACGGCTCAGAGGGAGGCTACACCTTC | - | - | TRBJ1-2 | TRBV10-3
CATSRDRATEAFF | TGTGCCACCAGCAGAGACAGGGCCACTGAAGCTTTCTTT | - | - | TRBJ1-1 | TRBV15